This T cell receptor beta chain was recovered during a study of blood T cell repertoires in COVID-19. Profiled with immunoSEQ multiplex PCR; TCRdb holds only in-frame clones, not every one. The sample yields under 300,000 clones, roughly three quarters seen once. The ends lost 5 bases at V and 8 bases at J; junction bases unmatched: 12. Looked up from germline, CDR1 is SEHNR and CDR2 is FQNEAQ (reference sequence). CDR3 size: 15 residues. Specimen: peripheral blood. The rearrangement links TRBV7-9 to TRBJ1-3; 7 bases are a match to TRBD1. The source is a woman aged 40 to 50 with active or convalescent COVID-19. CDR3 DNA sequence: TGTGCCAGCAGCCTTATTGACAGGGTTACGGACACCATATATTTT. It yields the protein CASSLIDRVTDTIYF. The full variable domain, its missing parts supplied by reference TRBV7-9 and TRBJ1-3, is DTGVSQNPRHKITKRGQNVTFRCDPISEHNRLYWYRQTLGQGPEFLTYFQNEAQLEKSRLLSDRFSAERPKGSFSTLEIQRTEQGDSAMYLCASSLIDRVTDTIYFGEGSWLTVV.